The present T cell receptor beta chain was sequenced within a study of T-cell memory formation after mild COVID-19. Study-level findings and limits: A balance of CD4 and CD8 characterized clones contracting day 15 to 85, whereas later expanders leaned CD4+.

A few counts support this clonotype. Its target is not known. TCRdb reprocessed the 5' RACE reads via MiXCR and lists one record per CDR3 protein. Among fewer than 50,000 distinct CDR3 sequences, 6% to 7% were seen once, and the ten largest hold approximately 0.74%. The source of this sequence is an adult who had mild COVID-19 (a few samples of this study predate the infection). Cell type and time point are not known. Sequencing input: PBMCs or a T cell subset sorted from them (not recorded which).

Here the CDR3 reads CASSAPPPDGSSGNTIYF. The DNA for the CDR3 is TGTGCCAGCAGTGCCCCTCCCCCCGACGGAAGCTCTGGAAACACCATATATTTT. The chain carries TRBV25-1 and TRBJ1-3; the D is unclear. The germline V gene has CDR1 MGHDK and CDR2 SYGVNS. The CDR3 is made up of 18 amino acids. V lost 4 bases to trimming and J lost 0 bases, with 19 bases between them.